Below are 13 T cell receptor beta chains sequenced from a single sample in a study of OX40 agonist ivuxolimab in advanced cancers. Profiling relied on immunoSEQ multiplex PCR, and the TCRdb table lists in-frame clones only, not all of them. The profile shows about 73,000 clones, about 90% of them singletons. Specimen: CD4+ or CD8+ T cells sorted from blood, collected in a trial of the OX40 agonist ivuxolimab. Source of these receptors: an adult with an advanced solid tumor such as melanoma, head and neck, liver or kidney cancer.

The rearrangement links TRBV6-1 to TRBJ2-7, with 8 bases aligning to TRBD1. V lost 1 base and J lost 5; bases outside the gene matches: 1. There are 13 residues in the CDR3. The germline V gene encodes CDR1 MNHNS and CDR2 SASEGT. The CDR3 protein is CASSEDRGDEQYF. The CDR3 region has the DNA TGTGCCAGCAGTGAAGACAGGGGGGACGAGCAGTACTTC.

The gene calls are TRBV27 and TRBJ2-1; no reliable D call. This CDR3 has 14 residues. Trimming cost V 5 bases and J 6 bases, with 14 bases left between them. Germline V CDR1 and CDR2: MNHEY, SMNVEV (reference sequence). This CDR3 is CASSRSGGFNEQFF. In DNA, the CDR3 is TGTGCCAGCAGTAGGTCGGGCGGTTTCAATGAGCAGTTCTTC.

The chain joins TRBV28 to TRBJ2-2; maybe TRBD1 (6 bases). The V and J ends lost 3 bases and 1 base respectively, with 9 bases between them. The CDR3 has 15 amino acids. CDR1 MDHEN and CDR2 SYDVKM come from the germline V gene. The CDR3 DNA sequence: TGTGCCAGCAGTTTCTCGACAGGGAACACCGGGGAGCTGTTTTTT. The encoded protein is CASSFSTGNTGELFF. The whole variable domain, filled in from reference TRBV28 and TRBJ2-2, reads DVKVTQSSRYLVKRTGEKVFLECVQDMDHENMFWYRQDPGLGLRLIYFSYDVKMKEKGDIPEGYSVSREKKERFSLILESASTNQTSMYLCASSFSTGNTGELFFGEGSRLTVL.

The chain joins TRBV5-1 to TRBJ2-1; D is perhaps TRBD2 (5 bases). CDR3 length: 14 amino acids. V lost 1 base, J lost 8 bases, and 13 bases lay in between. Germline loops: CDR1 SGHRS, CDR2 YFSETQ. The DNA of the CDR3 is TGCGCCAGCAGCTTGACCGGTCGAGCGGATGAGCAGTTCTTC. As protein: CASSLTGRADEQFF.

J is TRBJ1-2 and V is TRBV19; D gene uncertain. The CDR3 contains 14 residues. V lost 6 bases to trimming and J lost 0 bases, with 11 bases between them. The germline V gene encodes CDR1 LNHDA and CDR2 SQIVND (reference sequence). CDR3 nucleotide sequence: TGTGCCAGTAGGAAAGACGGACCTAACTATGGCTACACCTTC. Its translation: CASRKDGPNYGYTF.

This clone is a singleton in its sample. The chain joins TRBV19 to TRBJ2-1; the D gene is possibly TRBD2 (5 bases). Per germline, CDR1 LNHDA and CDR2 SQIVND (reference sequence). The CDR3 contains 14 residues. The V gene lost 5 bases and the J gene lost 8 bases, with 16 bases spanning the gap. The CDR3 loop is CASSSLGRRDEQFF. CDR3 DNA sequence: TGTGCCAGTAGTTCTCTAGGGAGACGCGATGAGCAGTTCTTC.

V gene TRBV29-1 combines with J gene TRBJ2-3; the D call may be TRBD1 or TRBD2 (5 bases each). V gave up 8 bases and J gave up 7 bases, with 13 bases separating them. CDR1 and CDR2 from the germline V gene are SQVTM and ANQGSEA. This CDR3 has 11 residues. DNA of the CDR3: TGCAGCTTCTCAGGGAGAAATACGCAGTATTTT. Translation gives CSFSGRNTQYF.

The chain uses TRBV14 and TRBJ1-4, with D unresolved. CDR3 length: 14 residues. With 2 bases removed from V and 6 bases from J, the gap between germline ends came to 10 bases. From germline, CDR1 is SGHDN and CDR2 FVKESK. The CDR3 sequence is CASSQRTVHEKLFF. CDR3 DNA sequence: TGTGCCAGCAGCCAAAGAACAGTCCATGAAAAACTGTTTTTT.

This clone was seen a single time. The rearrangement uses TRBV30 and TRBJ1-5; D uncertain. CDR3 size: 15 residues. The ends were cut back, 0 bases at V and 7 bases at J, with 16 bases in the middle. Germline V gives CDR1 GTSNPN, CDR2 SVGIG (reference sequence). CDR3 amino acids: CAWSVGVPSGQPQHF. The CDR3 DNA sequence: TGTGCCTGGAGTGTGGGAGTGCCGTCGGGCCAGCCCCAGCATTTT. The complete variable domain, with remaining parts taken from reference TRBV30 and TRBJ1-5, reads SQTIHQWPATLVQPVGSPLSLECTVEGTSNPNLYWYRQAAGRGLQLLFYSVGIGQISSEVPQNLSASRPQDRQFILSSKKLLLSDSGFYLCAWSVGVPSGQPQHFGDGTRLSIL.

This clone was observed a few times. This chain uses TRBV5-1 with TRBJ2-2; D is unclear. Germline V lookup: CDR1 SGHRS, CDR2 YFSETQ. The V end was cut by 0 bases, the J end by 13 bases, with 13 bases between. This CDR3 contains 13 residues. Written as DNA, the CDR3 is TGCGCCAGCAGCTTGGAAGTGGCCGGCGGGCTGTTTTTT. It encodes CASSLEVAGGLFF.

The V call is TRBV25-1, the J call TRBJ1-3, with D perhaps TRBD1 (5 bases). The germline gives CDR1 MGHDK, CDR2 SYGVNS. The CDR3 sequence is 16 residues long. Between the trimmed V and J ends, which lost 2 bases and 3 bases, there was a span of 14 bases. CDR3 DNA sequence: TGTGCCAGCAGTGAAAGTGGGGGTCCAGGTGGAAACACCATATATTTT. Protein product: CASSESGGPGGNTIYF.

The chain is built from TRBV19 and TRBJ2-7; D tentatively reads TRBD1 or TRBD2 (5 bases each). V dropped 3 bases and J dropped 2 bases, with 14 bases sitting between them. Germline V CDR1 and CDR2: LNHDA, SQIVND (reference sequence). The CDR3 runs to 15 residues. CDR3: CASSIGRGVTYEQYF. The CDR3 region has the DNA TGTGCCAGTAGTATCGGTAGAGGGGTCACCTACGAGCAGTACTTC.

The chain carries TRBV19 and TRBJ2-2; TRBD2 is a possible D gene (6 bases). V was clipped by 6 bases and J by 3 bases, with 8 bases between them. This CDR3 spans 13 amino acids. Germline V gene sequence: CDR1 LNHDA, CDR2 SQIVND (reference sequence). The CDR3 coding sequence is TGTGCCAGTAGGGGACTGCACACCGGGGAGCTGTTTTTT. Translating gives CASRGLHTGELFF. The entire variable domain, with the rest obtained from reference TRBV19 and TRBJ2-2, is as follows: DGGITQSPKYLFRKEGQNVTLSCEQNLNHDAMYWYRQDPGQGLRLIYYSQIVNDFQKGDIAEGYSVSREKKESFPLTVTSAQKNPTAFYLCASRGLHTGELFFGEGSRLTVL.